Listed here are 29 T cell receptor beta chains from one sample, sequenced in a study of T-cell memory formation after mild COVID-19. TCRdb re-derived calls from the 5' RACE reads in MiXCR, one entry per CDR3 protein. Of around 99,000 distinct CDR3 sequences in the sample, around 15% were seen once. Sequencing was performed on PBMCs or a T cell subset sorted from them (not recorded which). Receptors were obtained from a man aged 18 to 35 who had mild COVID-19 (a few samples of this study predate the infection). Cell type and time point are not known.

The chain is built from TRBV11-2 and TRBJ2-7; D is unresolved. Trimming took 3 bases from V and 3 from J, leaving 12 bases between them. Germline V gene sequence: CDR1 SGHAT, CDR2 FQNNGV. The length of the CDR3 is 14 residues. DNA of the CDR3: TGTGCCAGCAGCTTCTCGGACGGCTACTACGAGCAGTACTTC. This translates into CASSFSDGYYEQYF.

This clonotype has ten or more counts. This chain uses TRBV29-1 with TRBJ2-5, with TRBD2 identical over 9 bases. V gave up 7 bases and J gave up 5 bases; unmatched junction bases: 8. The germline CDR1 and CDR2 sequences are SQVTM and ANQGSEA. The CDR3 loop spans 13 amino acids. CDR3 in DNA: TGCAGCGGAATCGGGACTAGCTTTGAGACCCAGTACTTC. Translated: CSGIGTSFETQYF.

The gene calls are TRBV20-1 and TRBJ2-7; TRBD2 agrees at 7 bases. The junction had 11 bases not matched to a gene; V was cut back by 6 bases and J by 3 bases. The CDR3 runs 14 residues. Germline CDR1 DFQATT, CDR2 SNEGSKA (reference sequence). The CDR3 protein is CSALPRLAGYEQYV. The DNA for the CDR3 is TGCAGTGCCCTACCCCGACTAGCCGGCTACGAGCAGTACGTC.

CDR3 in DNA: TGTGCCAGCAGCCCCTTCGGGGGGGCCGCAGATACGCAGTATTTT. Its translation: CASSPFGGAADTQYF. V is TRBV7-3 and J is TRBJ2-3, with 8 bases aligning to TRBD2. CDR1 is SGHTA and CDR2 is FQGTGA in the germline V gene. This CDR3 has 15 amino acids. V was clipped by 5 bases and J by 4 bases; unmatched bases: 8.

The chain links TRBV20-1 to TRBJ1-4; TRBD1 is a possible D gene (6 bases). The V gene's germline CDR1 is DFQATT and CDR2 SNEGSKA (reference sequence). There are 14 residues in the CDR3. The V end was cut by 0 bases, the J end by 6 bases, with 11 bases between. CDR3 residues: CSARDRGTDEKLFF. For the CDR3, the DNA is TGCAGTGCTAGAGACAGGGGAACGGATGAAAAACTGTTTTTT.

This clonotype has a count of ten or more. V and J are TRBV12-3 or TRBV12-4 and TRBJ1-2, with D possibly matching TRBD1 (5 bases). V was shortened by 5 bases and J by 5 bases, with 12 bases between the two germline ends. This CDR3 comprises 13 residues. The CDR3 nucleotides are TGTGCCAGCAGTCCAACTCCAGGGTATGGCTACACCTTC. Translated: CASSPTPGYGYTF.

There are a few counts of this clonotype. This chain uses TRBV15 with TRBJ1-1; D is unresolved. The CDR3 contains 15 residues. V lost 9 bases and J lost 5, with 22 bases in between. Germline CDR1 and CDR2: LNHNV and YYDKDF (reference sequence). For the CDR3, the DNA is TGTGCCACTAAATCGGATGGGCTCTCGGGGACTGAAGCTTTCTTT. Its translation is CATKSDGLSGTEAFF.

The sample holds a few counts of this clonotype. The chain is built from TRBV4-3 and TRBJ2-1; TRBD1 aligns across 8 bases. The CDR3 runs to 15 residues. V dropped 1 base and J dropped 8; count of bases not matched to a gene: 7. Germline V lookup: CDR1 LGHNA, CDR2 YSLEER. CDR3: CASSQGQGPRDEQFF. The DNA for the CDR3 is TGCGCCAGCAGCCAAGGACAGGGGCCGCGGGATGAGCAGTTCTTC.

This clonotype was seen only a few times. This chain joins TRBV7-9 and TRBJ1-2, with D perhaps matching TRBD1 (6 bases). The CDR3 is 13 residues long. The V gene lost 5 bases and the J gene lost 5 bases, with 12 bases spanning the gap. Germline V CDR1 and CDR2: SEHNR, FQNEAQ (reference sequence). Here the CDR3 reads CASSPGTTYGYTF. The CDR3, as DNA: TGTGCCAGCAGCCCCGGGACAACGTATGGCTACACCTTC.

This clonotype was observed many times. The chain couples TRBV5-1 to TRBJ2-3, with 7 nucleotides matching TRBD2. Per the germline V gene, CDR1 is SGHRS and CDR2 is YFSETQ. Trimming took 0 bases from V and 8 from J; bases not matched to a gene: 3. CDR3 length: 13 amino acids. The CDR3 loop reads CASSLVQRGTQYF. In nucleotides, the CDR3 is TGCGCCAGCAGCTTGGTCCAGCGGGGTACGCAGTATTTT.

V is TRBV12-3 or TRBV12-4 and J is TRBJ2-1; 12 nucleotides align to TRBD1. CDR3 length equals 14 residues. V was clipped by 7 bases and J by 8 bases; unmatched bases: 6. CDR3 amino acids: CASISGTGGHEQFF. The CDR3 coding sequence is TGTGCCAGCATTTCCGGGACAGGGGGCCATGAGCAGTTCTTC.

The chain carries TRBV4-3 and TRBJ2-3, with a possible D match to TRBD1 (6 bases). V was trimmed by 0 bases and J by 2 bases, leaving 12 bases between them. Germline V gene lookup returns CDR1 LGHNA and CDR2 YSLEER. This CDR3 comprises 16 residues. Here the CDR3 reads CASSQDLGHSTDTQYF. The CDR3 DNA follows: TGCGCCAGCAGCCAAGATTTGGGACACTCCACAGATACGCAGTATTTT.

This clonotype came up a few times. The gene calls are TRBV7-2 and TRBJ2-5; D not resolved. Germline values: CDR1 SGHTA, CDR2 FQGNSA. The CDR3 has 15 residues. V lost 6 bases to trimming and J lost 0 bases, with 14 bases between them. CDR3 nucleotides: TGTGCCAGCAGGCGACAACCGAGACACCAAGAGACCCAGTACTTC. This translates into CASRRQPRHQETQYF.

By sample share, this clonotype is medium-sized. The gene calls are TRBV7-9 and TRBJ2-7, with 7 bases that match TRBD1. This CDR3 is built from 14 residues. The germline gives CDR1 SEHNR, CDR2 FQNEAQ (reference sequence). Unmatched junction bases numbered 6, after V lost 5 bases and J lost 2 bases. The CDR3 coding sequence is TGTGCCAGCAGCCCCCGGGACAGTACCTACGAGCAGTACTTC. Translated: CASSPRDSTYEQYF.

The rearrangement uses TRBV13 and TRBJ1-1, with 9 bases lining up with TRBD1. V shed 3 bases and J 1 base; nucleotides not matched to a gene: 15. The CDR3 is made up of 19 amino acids. Germline V gene lookup returns CDR1 PRHDT and CDR2 FYEKMQ (reference sequence). The CDR3 sequence: CASSLPDRGKIGGNTEAFF. The CDR3 coding sequence is TGTGCCAGCAGCTTGCCGGACAGGGGTAAAATCGGTGGGAACACTGAAGCTTTCTTT. Full variable domain (outside the CDR3, taken from reference TRBV13 and TRBJ1-1): AAGVIQSPRHLIKEKRETATLKCYPIPRHDTVYWYQQGPGQDPQFLISFYEKMQSDKGSIPDRFSAQQFSDYHSELNMSSLELGDSALYFCASSLPDRGKIGGNTEAFFGQGTRLTVV.

This clonotype was counted only a few times. This chain uses TRBV10-1 with TRBJ2-1, with TRBD1 matching over 10 bases. The CDR3 is 14 amino acids. Germline lookup yields CDR1 WNHNN and CDR2 SYGVQD (reference sequence). Unmatched junction bases numbered 5, after V lost 4 bases and J lost 8 bases. CDR3 coding DNA: TGCGCCAGCAGTGGGACAGGGGGTTTGGATGAGCAGTTCTTC. Translated: CASSGTGGLDEQFF.

This clonotype was detected many times. The chain combines TRBV2 with TRBJ2-3; possible D gene TRBD1, 5 bases. The germline V gene has CDR1 SNHLY and CDR2 FYNNEI. With 0 bases removed from V and 1 base from J, the gap between germline ends came to 5 bases. The CDR3 runs 14 residues. The CDR3, as DNA: TGTGCCAGCAGTGAAGCAGGGGGCACAGATACGCAGTATTTT. Translating gives CASSEAGGTDTQYF.

This clonotype was recorded many times. The chain uses TRBV4-2 and TRBJ1-5; 7 nucleotides agree with TRBD1. The CDR3 has 15 residues. V shed 1 base and J 5 bases; nucleotides not matched to a gene: 5. CDR1 and CDR2 from the germline V gene are LGHNA and YNFKEQ. The CDR3 DNA reads TGTGCCAGCAGCCAAGGCGTAACAGGGGATCAGCCCCAGCATTTT. It codes for CASSQGVTGDQPQHF.

The rearrangement uses TRBV11-2 and TRBJ2-1; 7 nucleotides line up with TRBD1. Germline assignment: CDR1 SGHAT and CDR2 FQNNGV. V shed 0 bases, J shed 3 bases, and the junction held 11 bases outside the gene matches. The CDR3 runs to 18 residues. The CDR3 coding sequence is TGTGCCAGCAGCTTAGATGGTTTTGAGGGACAGTACTACAATGAGCAGTTCTTC. Protein product: CASSLDGFEGQYYNEQFF.

This clonotype appeared a few times. This chain uses TRBV4-1 with TRBJ1-2; the D gene is possibly TRBD1 (5 bases). CDR1 is MGHRA and CDR2 is YSYEKL in the germline V gene. This CDR3 has 15 residues. Trimming shortened V by 0 bases and J by 4 bases, and 12 bases separated the two germline ends. The CDR3 DNA follows: TGCGCCAGCAGCCAAGAACAGGTCATCGTCTATGGCTACACCTTC. Its protein is CASSQEQVIVYGYTF.

This clonotype was detected only a few times. The chain is built from TRBV5-1 and TRBJ2-7; 7 bases are shared with TRBD1. J was trimmed by 0 bases and V by 4 bases; bases with no gene match: 13. This CDR3 is built from 17 residues. The germline V gene encodes CDR1 SGHRS and CDR2 YFSETQ. The CDR3: CASSHLGTGDISYEQYF. The CDR3 bases are TGCGCCAGCAGCCACCTAGGTACAGGGGATATCTCCTACGAGCAGTACTTC.

This clonotype was detected many times. The rearrangement links TRBV5-1 to TRBJ2-7, with a possible D match to TRBD1 (6 bases). V was pared by 3 bases and J by 1 base, with 8 bases between. The CDR3 runs 13 residues. Per germline, CDR1 SGHRS and CDR2 YFSETQ. CDR3 sequence: CASSSGQSYEQYF. The CDR3 nucleotides are TGCGCCAGCAGCTCCGGACAGTCCTACGAGCAGTACTTC.

The V call is TRBV7-9, the J call TRBJ2-1, with D uncertain. Between the trimmed V and J ends, which lost 5 bases and 2 bases, there was a span of 16 bases. Germline-derived CDR1 and CDR2 are SEHNR and FQNEAQ (reference sequence). CDR3 size: 16 residues. CDR3 region: CASSHAYLAPYNEQFF. The CDR3 nucleotides are TGTGCCAGCAGCCACGCCTACTTGGCTCCCTACAATGAGCAGTTCTTC.

This clonotype was detected many times. The chain joins TRBV7-8 to TRBJ2-2; D is uncertain. The germline V gene has CDR1 SGHVS and CDR2 FQNEAQ. Trimming took 8 bases from V and 3 from J, leaving 13 bases between them. This CDR3 is built from 14 residues. The CDR3 reads CASASPRDTGELFF. CDR3 nucleotides: TGTGCCAGCGCGAGCCCCCGTGACACCGGGGAGCTGTTTTTT.

The V and J genes are TRBV6-5 and TRBJ1-2; no clear D gene. The CDR3 runs to 15 residues. Trimming shortened V by 0 bases and J by 5 bases, and 13 bases separated the two germline ends. Germline CDR1 MNHEY, CDR2 SVGAGI. The CDR3 sequence is CASSYSIALLYGYTF. In nucleotides, the CDR3 is TGTGCCAGCAGTTACTCGATCGCCCTTCTTTATGGCTACACCTTC.

This clonotype was observed a few times. The chain carries TRBV12-3 or TRBV12-4 and TRBJ1-4, with TRBD1 matching over 12 bases. CDR3 length: 16 amino acids. Trimming removed 5 bases from V and 8 bases from J; junction bases left unmatched: 9. The CDR3: CASSPGGQGAQEKLFF. The CDR3 DNA sequence: TGTGCCAGCAGTCCTGGGGGACAGGGGGCACAGGAAAAACTGTTTTTT.

This clonotype occurred many times. V usage is TRBV7-2 and J usage is TRBJ2-1; perhaps TRBD2 as D (6 bases). V gave up 5 bases and J gave up 6 bases, with 11 bases separating them. From germline, CDR1 is SGHTA and CDR2 FQGNSA. CDR3 length: 13 residues. The CDR3 DNA is TGTGCCAGCAGCCCGACTAGGTTCAATGAGCAGTTCTTC. It is translated as CASSPTRFNEQFF.

This clonotype showed up just a few times. The chain combines TRBV7-9 with TRBJ2-1; D is possibly TRBD1 (6 bases). The CDR3 extends over 15 amino acids. In germline, CDR1 is SEHNR, CDR2 FQNEAQ (reference sequence). Trimming shortened V by 5 bases and J by 1 base, and 12 bases separated the two germline ends. The CDR3 spells CASSPPQGSYNEQFF. DNA for the CDR3: TGTGCCAGCAGCCCCCCGCAGGGGTCCTACAATGAGCAGTTCTTC.

Only a few counts were recorded for this clonotype. The rearrangement uses TRBV27 and TRBJ1-2; D unclear. With 7 bases removed from V and 3 bases from J, the gap between germline ends came to 18 bases. Germline loops: CDR1 MNHEY, CDR2 SMNVEV (reference sequence). The CDR3 length is 15 residues. The CDR3 reads CASTRLLGGDYGYTF. CDR3 bases: TGTGCCAGCACCCGTCTTCTGGGAGGTGACTATGGCTACACCTTC.